These 8 T cell receptor beta chains share one sample of origin, sequenced in a study of shared clonotypes between healthy human individuals. Using immunoSEQ multiplex PCR, the repertoire was profiled, and TCRdb retains in-frame clones only, with some absent. The sample has about 2.4 million clones, around 90% seen once; the top ten hold over 0.12%. Specimen: naive CD4+ T cells sorted from blood. Subset described: CD45RA+ positively selected. The origin of the receptors is a man in his late teens or twenties in good health.

The chain links TRBV18 to TRBJ2-2; D unresolved. V lost 0 bases and J lost 7, with 9 bases in between. This CDR3 has 14 residues. Germline values: CDR1 KGHSH, CDR2 LQKENI. The CDR3 region is CASSPPSVGGELFF. CDR3 DNA: TGTGCCAGCTCACCACCTTCGGTGGGCGGGGAGCTGTTTTTT.

The genes are TRBV4-1 and TRBJ2-2, with 13 bases aligning to TRBD2. The CDR3 has 17 residues. From germline, CDR1 is MGHRA and CDR2 YSYEKL. V lost 4 bases to trimming and J lost 5 bases; unmatched junction nucleotides: 7. DNA for the CDR3: TGCGCCAGCAGCCGGCGGACTAGCGGGAGTGAGACCGGGGAGCTGTTTTTT. It is translated as CASSRRTSGSETGELFF.

This clone was recorded only once. The chain is built from TRBV2 and TRBJ2-1; 15 nucleotides align to TRBD2. CDR1 SNHLY and CDR2 FYNNEI come from the germline V gene. The CDR3 extends over 17 amino acids. J lost 0 bases, V lost 10 bases, and 7 bases had no gene match. The CDR3 sequence: CATTGTSGRSSYNEQFF. CDR3 DNA sequence: TGTGCCACCACTGGGACTAGCGGGAGGAGCTCCTACAATGAGCAGTTCTTC.

CDR3 region: CASSQPGQGECYEQYF. The DNA of the CDR3 is TGTGCCAGCAGCCAGCCGGGACAGGGAGAATGTTACGAGCAGTACTTC. The chain joins TRBV14 to TRBJ2-7; 9 bases map to TRBD1. After removal of 3 bases from V and 4 bases from J, the junction contained 10 bases not matched to a gene. Germline V gene sequence: CDR1 SGHDN, CDR2 FVKESK. The CDR3 extends over 16 amino acids.

The chain uses TRBV5-1 and TRBJ2-7; D ambiguous. Germline assignment: CDR1 SGHRS and CDR2 YFSETQ. The CDR3 totals 14 residues. The ends were cut back, 3 bases at V and 3 bases at J, with 13 bases in the middle. The DNA of the CDR3 is TGCGCCAGCAGCTCTGGTCAGGTCAACTACGAGCAGTACTTC. Translation: CASSSGQVNYEQYF. The full variable domain, rest sourced from reference TRBV5-1 and TRBJ2-7, is KAGVTQTPRYLIKTRGQQVTLSCSPISGHRSVSWYQQTPGQGLQFLFEYFSETQRNKGNFPGRFSGRQFSNSRSEMNVSTLELGDSALYLCASSSGQVNYEQYFGPGTRLTVT.

The V and J genes are TRBV5-6 and TRBJ2-4; 7 bases align to TRBD2. With 0 bases clipped from V and 0 bases from J, the junction kept 6 bases outside the gene matches. The CDR3 loop spans 17 amino acids. The germline V gene encodes CDR1 SGHDT and CDR2 YYEEEE. Here the CDR3 DNA reads TGTGCCAGCAGCTTGGCGTGGGAGGGGCTAGCCAAAAACATTCAGTACTTC. It is translated as CASSLAWEGLAKNIQYF. The full variable domain, completed using reference TRBV5-6 and TRBJ2-4, is DAGVTQSPTHLIKTRGQQVTLRCSPKSGHDTVSWYQQALGQGPQFIFQYYEEEERQRGNFPDRFSGHQFPNYSSELNVNALLLGDSALYLCASSLAWEGLAKNIQYFGAGTRLSVL.

The chain combines TRBV7-9 with TRBJ1-1; a weak D match, TRBD1 (6 bases). Trimming cost V 5 bases and J 9 bases, with 13 bases left between them. The CDR3 covers 12 residues. Germline V gene lookup returns CDR1 SEHNR and CDR2 FQNEAQ (reference sequence). CDR3 nucleotides: TGTGCCAGCAGCGGAACAGGGCCCCAAGCTTTCTTT. As protein: CASSGTGPQAFF.

CDR3 protein: CATRQGLSGNTIYF. The CDR3 DNA is TGCGCCACCAGACAGGGGCTCTCTGGAAACACCATATATTTT. V and J are TRBV5-1 and TRBJ1-3; TRBD1 matches 8 bases. CDR1 is SGHRS, CDR2 YFSETQ, per germline. J was trimmed by 0 bases and V by 9 bases; bases with no gene match: 5. CDR3 length: 14 amino acids.